These 4 T cell receptor beta chains share one sample of origin, sequenced in a study of T cell repertoires in cytomegalovirus infection. For these TCRs, the target antigens are not known. TCRdb itself ran the reads through MiXCR, one entry per CDR3 protein. The table includes a few hundred thousand distinct CDR3 sequences, just under 35% detected once. This material consisted of cultured PBMCs, taken from culture after CMV antigen stimulation. The receptors shown here come from a human donor in good health (CMV status not recorded). Some clones in this sample may be carry-over from other donors' samples.

This clonotype was found many times. This chain links TRBV7-2 with TRBJ2-5; 13 positions agree with TRBD2. V shed 4 bases and J 4 bases; nucleotides not matched to a gene: 6. The CDR3 sequence is 16 residues long. The V gene's germline CDR1 is SGHTA and CDR2 FQGNSA. The CDR3 DNA reads as TGTGCCAGCAGCTCCGGACTAGCGGGAGCTAGAGAGACCCAGTACTTC. Its translation is CASSSGLAGARETQYF.

The V gene is TRBV12-3 or TRBV12-4, the J gene TRBJ1-5; D unresolved. The CDR3 sequence is 14 residues long. V lost 6 bases, J lost 0 bases, and 9 bases lay in between. As DNA, the CDR3 is TGTGCCAGCAGAGAACAGTTTAGCAATCAGCCCCAGCATTTT. Protein product: CASREQFSNQPQHF.

This clonotype was found many times. V usage is TRBV7-2 and J usage is TRBJ2-4; the match to TRBD2 covers 11 bases. V dropped 5 bases and J dropped 8; count of bases not matched to a gene: 5. Germline assignment: CDR1 SGHTA and CDR2 FQGNSA. The CDR3 sequence is 14 residues long. The CDR3 protein is CASSPLTSGDIQYF. The CDR3 DNA reads as TGTGCCAGCAGCCCTTTGACTAGCGGGGACATTCAGTACTTC.

This clonotype has more than one count but fewer than ten. CDR3 DNA sequence: TGTGCCAGCAGCACCTCAAGGGACTATGGCTACACCTTC. Its protein is CASSTSRDYGYTF. The J gene is TRBJ1-2, the V gene TRBV5-6, with D unclear. CDR3 size: 13 residues. Germline CDR1 is SGHDT and CDR2 is YYEEEE. V lost 4 bases to trimming and J lost 3 bases, with 10 bases between them.